This T cell receptor (beta chain) was retrieved from a study of blood T cell repertoires in COVID-19. At the level of the study: Samples of COVID-19 (acute and convalescent) were obtained from the United States, Italy and Spain. T cells, B-cell-depleted T cells, or PBMCs supplied cDNA or gDNA.

The CDR3 is 15 amino acids. Germline assignment: CDR1 MNHEY and CDR2 SVGAGI. Trimming took 7 bases from V and 0 from J, leaving 13 bases between them. Original data processing: It was from reference gene primer amplification that nucleated cell counts were estimated. Assay: immunoSEQ multiplex PCR; the TCRdb copy retains only in-frame clones and omits some. V, J and clone size are those of that table, while D and trimming were read from the DNA. Found here are some 93,000 clones, 86% of them singletons; the top ten hold about a tenth. The TCR sequence derives from a middle-aged man with acute or convalescent COVID-19. Material: peripheral blood. This chain uses TRBV6-5 with TRBJ2-1; tentatively, D is TRBD2 (6 bases). The DNA of the CDR3 is TGTGCCAGCACCCCGGCCGGGAGCTCCTACAATGAGCAGTTCTTC. Encoded protein: CASTPAGSSYNEQFF.